The T cell receptor beta chain under discussion was sequenced for a study of blood T cell repertoires in COVID-19. Looking at the study overall: The United States, Italy and Spain supplied acute and convalescent COVID-19 samples. The cDNA or gDNA used as material had been derived from T cells, B-cell-depleted T cells, or PBMCs.

This CDR3 comprises 13 residues. Between the trimmed V and J ends, which lost 7 bases and 1 base, there was a span of 5 bases. Study processing details: Amplifying reference gene primers gave estimates of nucleated cell counts. Assay used: immunoSEQ multiplex PCR; TCRdb lists only in-frame clones, some missing. Clonal size and the V and J genes are those of that table, whereas D and trimming came from the DNA. The top ten hold 2.6% of the sample, which has 77,000 or so clones, approximately 79% seen once. The sequenced sample consisted of peripheral blood. V gene TRBV12-3 or TRBV12-4 combines with J gene TRBJ2-6; D unclear. This TCR was sampled from a human donor with acute or convalescent COVID-19. The donor label of this sample is uncertain. DNA of the CDR3: TGTGCCAGCACCTCGTCTGGGGCCAACGTCCTGACTTTC. Protein: CASTSSGANVLTF.